This T cell receptor (beta chain) was recorded in a study of T cells after yellow fever vaccination. Study-level results: FACS-sorted repertoires could contain abundant clonotypes contaminating from the bulk population. Clones from primary vaccination mostly reappeared after the booster (approximately 95% CD4, over 85% CD8). Peaking on day 5 versus 15, the secondary response was faster but weaker.

V dropped 0 bases and J dropped 1 base, with 12 bases sitting between them. Germline loops: CDR1 LNHDA, CDR2 SQIVND (reference sequence). The CDR3 is 16 residues long. TCRdb ran MiXCR on the 5' RACE reads and lists one entry per CDR3 protein. The table shows about 260,000 distinct CDR3 sequences, with around 5.2% occurring only once. As for this clonotype: Its antigen is unidentified.

The source of this sequence is a man aged 18 to 30 who received the YFV17D yellow fever vaccine. The sequencing here drew on CD4+ T cells sorted from PBMCs, taken on the day of the yellow fever booster vaccination. This chain connects TRBV19 to TRBJ2-5; no firm D call. The CDR3, as DNA: TGTGCCAGTAGTATAGATTGGACCCAATTCCAAGAGACCCAGTACTTC. This codes for CASSIDWTQFQETQYF.